The source of this TCR beta chain is a study of post-analysis software for immune sequencing data. Study-level background: Progressive-relapsing, secondary progressive and relapsing-remitting multiple sclerosis were among the disease courses included.

Unique molecular identifiers had been added to the TCR beta cDNA libraries. T cells numbering roughly 1 to 10 million yielded some 500,000 cDNA molecules. MiXCR, run by TCRdb on the PCR reads, gives a single entry per CDR3 protein. The repertoire holds more than 450,000 distinct CDR3 sequences, with roughly 34% as singletons. Trimming took off 0 bases at V and 8 bases at J, with 5 bases between the two ends. The germline CDR1 and CDR2 sequences are SGHDN and FVKESK. This CDR3 contains 13 residues. Broader study findings: When patients were compared with controls, about 5 TRBV segments were more frequent, TRBV5-6, TRBV5-1 and TRBV20-1 among them. Diversity measured as normalized Chao1 was significantly lower in multiple sclerosis patients than in controls. F-measure co-clustering was strong for batch-matched samples.

As concerns this clonotype: The antigen is unknown.

The chain is built from TRBV14 and TRBJ1-6, with no clear D. The sample comprised blood. The receptor was derived from a girl aged 2-17 years with multiple sclerosis. CDR3 in DNA: TGTGCCAGCAGCCAAGAGGTTCATTCACCCCTCCACTTT. Encoded protein: CASSQEVHSPLHF.